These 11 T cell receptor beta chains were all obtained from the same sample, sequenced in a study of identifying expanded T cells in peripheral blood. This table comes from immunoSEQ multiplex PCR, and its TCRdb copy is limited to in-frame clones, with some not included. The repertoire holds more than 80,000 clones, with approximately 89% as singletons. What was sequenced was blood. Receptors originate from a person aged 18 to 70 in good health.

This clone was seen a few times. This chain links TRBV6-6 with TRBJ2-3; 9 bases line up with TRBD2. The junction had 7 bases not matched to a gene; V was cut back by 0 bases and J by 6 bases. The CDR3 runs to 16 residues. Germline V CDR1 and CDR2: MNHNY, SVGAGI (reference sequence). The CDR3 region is CASSYSGAGGADTQYF. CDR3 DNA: TGTGCCAGCAGTTACTCTGGGGCGGGGGGGGCGGATACGCAGTATTTT.

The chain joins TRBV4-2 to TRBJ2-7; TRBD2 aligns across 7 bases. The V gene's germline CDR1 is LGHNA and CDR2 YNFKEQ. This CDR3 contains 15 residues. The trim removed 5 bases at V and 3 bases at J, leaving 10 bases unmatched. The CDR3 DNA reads TGTGCCAGCAGCTCAGGGAGGGGACGGGACTACGAGCAGTACTTC. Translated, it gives CASSSGRGRDYEQYF.

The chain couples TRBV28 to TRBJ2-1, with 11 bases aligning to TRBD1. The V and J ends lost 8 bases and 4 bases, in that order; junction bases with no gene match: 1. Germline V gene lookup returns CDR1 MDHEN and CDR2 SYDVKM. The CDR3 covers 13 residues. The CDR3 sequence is CASGTGGYNEQFF. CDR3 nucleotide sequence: TGTGCCAGCGGGACAGGGGGTTACAATGAGCAGTTCTTC.

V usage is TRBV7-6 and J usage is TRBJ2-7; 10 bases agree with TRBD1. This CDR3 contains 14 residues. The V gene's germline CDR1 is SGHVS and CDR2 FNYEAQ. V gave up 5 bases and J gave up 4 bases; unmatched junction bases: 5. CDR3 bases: TGTGCCAGCAGCCCGGGACAGGGGCTATACGAGCAGTACTTC. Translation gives CASSPGQGLYEQYF.

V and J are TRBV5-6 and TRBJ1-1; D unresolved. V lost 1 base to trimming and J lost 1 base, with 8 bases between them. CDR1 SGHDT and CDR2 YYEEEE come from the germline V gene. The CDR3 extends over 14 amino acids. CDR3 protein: CASSLPEKNTEAFF. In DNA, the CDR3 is TGTGCCAGCAGCTTGCCCGAAAAGAACACTGAAGCTTTCTTT.

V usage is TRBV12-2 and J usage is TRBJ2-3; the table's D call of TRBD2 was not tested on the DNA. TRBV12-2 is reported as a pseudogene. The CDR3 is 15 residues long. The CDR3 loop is CASRFLAGGPDTQYF. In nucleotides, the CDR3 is TGTGCAAGTCGTTTCCTAGCGGGGGGGCCTGATACGCAGTATTTT.

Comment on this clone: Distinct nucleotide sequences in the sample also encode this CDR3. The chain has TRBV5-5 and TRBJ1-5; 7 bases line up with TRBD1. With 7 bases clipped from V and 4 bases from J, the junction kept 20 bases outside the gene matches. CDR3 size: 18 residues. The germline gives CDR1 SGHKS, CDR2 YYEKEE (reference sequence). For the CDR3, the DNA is TGTGCCAGCCAAGAGGCCGGACAGGACTCTCTACCTAATCAGCCCCAGCATTTT. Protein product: CASQEAGQDSLPNQPQHF.

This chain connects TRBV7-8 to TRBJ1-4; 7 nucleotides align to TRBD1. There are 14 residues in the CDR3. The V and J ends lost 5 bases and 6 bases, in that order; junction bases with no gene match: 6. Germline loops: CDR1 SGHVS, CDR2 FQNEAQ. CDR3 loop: CASSQDRRHEKLFF. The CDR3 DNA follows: TGTGCCAGCAGCCAGGACAGGCGCCATGAAAAACTGTTTTTT. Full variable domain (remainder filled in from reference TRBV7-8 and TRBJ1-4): GAGVSQSPRYKVAKRGQDVALRCDPISGHVSLFWYQQALGQGPEFLTYFQNEAQLDKSGLPSDRFFAERPEGSVSTLKIQRTQQEDSAVYLCASSQDRRHEKLFFGSGTQLSVL.

CDR3 in amino acids: CASSIQSDNSPLHF. The CDR3 DNA follows: TGTGCCAGCAGTATCCAGAGTGATAATTCACCCCTCCACTTT. The rearrangement links TRBV6-4 to TRBJ1-6, with D unresolved. CDR3 length: 14 residues. V was cut by 5 bases and J by 5 bases, with 10 bases left in between. Germline CDR1 is MRHNA and CDR2 is SNTAGT.

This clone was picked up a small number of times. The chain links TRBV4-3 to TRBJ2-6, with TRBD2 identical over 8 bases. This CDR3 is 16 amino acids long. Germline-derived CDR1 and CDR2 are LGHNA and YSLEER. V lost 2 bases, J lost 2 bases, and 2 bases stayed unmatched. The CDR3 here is CASSQSSGTGANVLTF. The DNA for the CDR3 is TGCGCCAGCAGCCAAAGTAGCGGGACTGGGGCCAACGTCCTGACTTTC.

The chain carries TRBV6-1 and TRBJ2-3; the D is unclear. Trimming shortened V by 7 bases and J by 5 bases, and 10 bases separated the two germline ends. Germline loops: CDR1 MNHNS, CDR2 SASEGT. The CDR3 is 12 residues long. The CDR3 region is CASTFERDTQYF. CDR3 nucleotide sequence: TGTGCCAGCACGTTTGAGAGAGATACGCAGTATTTT.